The next 23 T cell receptor beta chains were all read from a single sample in a study of blood T cell repertoires in COVID-19. Generated by immunoSEQ multiplex PCR, the TCRdb table keeps only in-frame clones and is missing some. The sample holds some 110,000 clones, roughly 85% seen once. Material for sequencing was peripheral blood. The receptors were sampled from a man between 35 and 55 years old with acute or convalescent COVID-19.

The CDR3, as DNA: TGCGCCAGCAGCTCCAGGGGCCGGGGCTACACCTTC. It translates to CASSSRGRGYTF. V gene TRBV5-1 combines with J gene TRBJ1-2; D is perhaps TRBD1 (6 bases). The CDR3 spans 12 residues. V was clipped by 3 bases and J by 8 bases, with 11 bases between them. CDR1 is SGHRS, CDR2 YFSETQ, per germline. Full variable domain (missing parts from reference TRBV5-1 and TRBJ1-2): KAGVTQTPRYLIKTRGQQVTLSCSPISGHRSVSWYQQTPGQGLQFLFEYFSETQRNKGNFPGRFSGRQFSNSRSEMNVSTLELGDSALYLCASSSRGRGYTFGSGTRLTVV.

V gene TRBV4-1 combines with J gene TRBJ2-1; TRBD2 agrees at 10 bases. The germline gives CDR1 MGHRA, CDR2 YSYEKL. CDR3 length: 18 residues. The ends lost 3 bases at V and 4 bases at J; junction bases unmatched: 12. As DNA, the CDR3 is TGCGCCAGCAGCCACTTCAAGCCCTCTAGCGGGGGTTACAATGAGCAGTTCTTC. Its protein is CASSHFKPSSGGYNEQFF.

The rearrangement links TRBV19 to TRBJ2-1; 15 nucleotides agree with TRBD2. The CDR3 has 17 residues. With 5 bases clipped from V and 4 bases from J, the junction kept 6 bases outside the gene matches. CDR1 is LNHDA, CDR2 SQIVND, per germline (reference sequence). CDR3 loop: CASSDWTSGGVYNEQFF. CDR3 sequence (DNA): TGTGCCAGTAGTGACTGGACTAGCGGGGGGGTTTACAATGAGCAGTTCTTC.

J is TRBJ1-1 and V is TRBV28; the match to TRBD1 covers 8 bases. Germline V gene lookup returns CDR1 MDHEN and CDR2 SYDVKM. V dropped 5 bases and J dropped 0; count of bases not matched to a gene: 8. The CDR3 spans 16 residues. Here the CDR3 DNA reads TGTGCCAGCAGTGGACAGGGAAGGGGGGTGAACACTGAAGCTTTCTTT. This codes for CASSGQGRGVNTEAFF.

The V gene is TRBV24-1, the J gene TRBJ2-7, with TRBD1 as a possible D gene (5 bases). V was trimmed by 3 bases and J by 2 bases, leaving 13 bases between them. This CDR3 has 15 residues. Germline V gives CDR1 KGHDR, CDR2 SFDVKD. The CDR3 protein is CATSDKGQAPYEQYF. The CDR3 coding sequence is TGTGCCACCAGTGATAAGGGGCAGGCCCCCTACGAGCAGTACTTC.

The gene calls are TRBV7-2 and TRBJ1-4; D is perhaps TRBD1 (5 bases). This CDR3 spans 13 amino acids. From germline, CDR1 is SGHTA and CDR2 FQGNSA. V lost 2 bases, J lost 6 bases, and 7 bases lay in between. The CDR3 sequence: CASSLQGYEKLFF. For the CDR3, the DNA is TGTGCCAGCAGCTTACAGGGTTATGAAAAACTGTTTTTT.

V and J are TRBV6-5 and TRBJ2-3, with 7 bases identical to TRBD2. There are 15 residues in the CDR3. Per germline, CDR1 MNHEY and CDR2 SVGAGI. After removal of 7 bases from V and 0 bases from J, the junction contained 7 bases not matched to a gene. The CDR3 bases are TGTGCCAGCAAATCTGGGACTATCAGCACAGATACGCAGTATTTT. Translating it yields CASKSGTISTDTQYF.

This sequence joins TRBV13 and TRBJ2-1; TRBD2 matches at 7 bases. Trimming at V came to 5 bases and at J to 4 bases, leaving 8 bases not matched to a gene. The CDR3 has 15 amino acids. CDR1 is PRHDT and CDR2 is FYEKMQ in the germline V gene (reference sequence). CDR3 sequence: CASSRGEGTYNEQFF. The CDR3 DNA reads as TGTGCCAGCAGCCGGGGGGAGGGAACTTACAATGAGCAGTTCTTC.

This chain connects TRBV10-3 to TRBJ2-1, with TRBD2 identical over 13 bases. CDR1 is ENHRY, CDR2 SYGVKD, per germline. CDR3 length: 16 amino acids. Losses at the gene ends were 6 bases for V and 9 bases for J; bases not matched to a gene: 11. CDR3 bases: TGTGCCATCAGGGGGACTAGCGGGGATGCCCCGCCTGAGCAGTTCTTC. Translation: CAIRGTSGDAPPEQFF.

The CDR3 region is CASSVLQGSETQYF. The CDR3, as DNA: TGTGCCAGCAGCGTACTTCAGGGATCAGAGACCCAGTACTTC. This chain joins TRBV5-6 and TRBJ2-5; maybe TRBD1 (5 bases). V was trimmed by 4 bases and J by 4 bases, leaving 14 bases between them. The germline gives CDR1 SGHDT, CDR2 YYEEEE. The CDR3 totals 14 residues.

This chain joins TRBV7-2 and TRBJ2-3; D gene ambiguous. CDR1 is SGHTA and CDR2 is FQGNSA in the germline V gene. Trimming shortened V by 5 bases and J by 8 bases, and 11 bases separated the two germline ends. There are 12 residues in the CDR3. CDR3 protein: CASSPTEATQYF. CDR3 bases: TGTGCCAGCAGCCCTACCGAGGCTACGCAGTATTTT.

CDR3 DNA: TGTGCCAGCAGCACCGGGGTCATGTCAAGAGCACCCCTCCACTTT. Its translation is CASSTGVMSRAPLHF. The rearrangement links TRBV7-8 to TRBJ1-6, with no clear D. This CDR3 is built from 15 residues. CDR1 and CDR2 (germline): SGHVS, FQNEAQ. Trimming shortened V by 5 bases and J by 11 bases, and 19 bases separated the two germline ends.

V and J are TRBV5-1 and TRBJ2-2; 8 nucleotides line up with TRBD1. The germline CDR1 and CDR2 sequences are SGHRS and YFSETQ. The J segment lost 6 bases and the V segment lost 1 base, leaving 5 bases of the junction unmatched. The CDR3 runs 15 residues. CDR3 bases: TGCGCCAGCAGCTTGCCAGGGGGCGCATCCGGGGAGCTGTTTTTT. Translated, it gives CASSLPGGASGELFF.

The chain recombines TRBV5-1 with TRBJ2-3, with a possible D match to TRBD2 (5 bases). Trimming pared 0 bases from V and 4 bases from J, leaving 12 bases between. CDR3 size: 15 residues. In germline, CDR1 is SGHRS, CDR2 YFSETQ. The CDR3 protein is CASSLEGSGADTQYF. CDR3 in DNA: TGCGCCAGCAGCTTGGAAGGCAGCGGAGCAGATACGCAGTATTTT.

This clone has a handful of counts. The chain combines TRBV5-6 with TRBJ2-5; 7 bases are a match to TRBD1. V gave up 4 bases and J gave up 6 bases; unmatched junction bases: 6. The germline V gene encodes CDR1 SGHDT and CDR2 YYEEEE. The CDR3 totals 13 residues. CDR3 nucleotides: TGTGCCAGCAGCCCCGGGACAGTGAAGACCCAGTACTTC. As protein: CASSPGTVKTQYF.

The chain carries TRBV3-1 (or the pseudogene TRBV3-2) and TRBJ2-1; 7 bases line up with TRBD2. Per germline, CDR1 LGHDT and CDR2 YNNKEL (reference sequence). This CDR3 has 15 amino acids. V gave up 1 base and J gave up 5 bases; unmatched junction bases: 5. The chain's CDR3 is CASSQARAGDNEQFF. Here the CDR3 DNA reads TGTGCCAGCAGCCAAGCCAGGGCGGGGGACAATGAGCAGTTCTTC.

This rearrangement joins TRBV19 to TRBJ1-2, with a tentative D call TRBD1 (5 bases). The germline V gene has CDR1 LNHDA and CDR2 SQIVND (reference sequence). This CDR3 is built from 12 residues. Trimming pared 6 bases from V and 10 bases from J, leaving 15 bases between. The CDR3 spells CASSARGTPYTF. The CDR3 DNA reads TGTGCCAGTAGCGCGCGGGGGACCCCCTACACCTTC. Combining the CDR3 with reference TRBV19 and TRBJ1-2 gives the whole variable domain DGGITQSPKYLFRKEGQNVTLSCEQNLNHDAMYWYRQDPGQGLRLIYYSQIVNDFQKGDIAEGYSVSREKKESFPLTVTSAQKNPTAFYLCASSARGTPYTFGSGTRLTVV.

The V and J genes are TRBV5-1 and TRBJ2-1; possible D gene TRBD2, 7 bases. The CDR3 loop spans 16 amino acids. CDR1 and CDR2 from the germline V gene are SGHRS and YFSETQ. With 4 bases removed from V and 1 base from J, the gap between germline ends came to 15 bases. CDR3 coding DNA: TGCGCCAGCAGCGCAGGAGAGGGGGGGTCCTACAATGAGCAGTTCTTC. Translating gives CASSAGEGGSYNEQFF. The whole variable domain, filled in from reference TRBV5-1 and TRBJ2-1, reads KAGVTQTPRYLIKTRGQQVTLSCSPISGHRSVSWYQQTPGQGLQFLFEYFSETQRNKGNFPGRFSGRQFSNSRSEMNVSTLELGDSALYLCASSAGEGGSYNEQFFGPGTRLTVL.

This clone was counted between two and nine times. The chain links TRBV3-1 (or the pseudogene TRBV3-2) to TRBJ1-3; the D gene is possibly TRBD1 (6 bases). The CDR3 runs to 15 residues. V was trimmed by 7 bases and J by 4 bases, leaving 17 bases between them. The germline gives CDR1 LGHDT, CDR2 YNNKEL (reference sequence). CDR3 coding DNA: TGTGCCAGCACTAGGGGGGGGGCCCCCGGAAACACCATATATTTT. It encodes CASTRGGAPGNTIYF.

The V call is TRBV7-2, the J call TRBJ2-1; TRBD1 is a possible D gene (5 bases). Trimming left V 1 base short and J 9 bases short, with 10 bases between. CDR1 and CDR2 (germline): SGHTA, FQGNSA. This CDR3 region has 13 residues. CDR3 DNA sequence: TGTGCCAGCAGCTTAGGGGGCCGGTTTGAGCAGTTCTTC. Amino acid sequence: CASSLGGRFEQFF.

This clone was detected a few times. J is TRBJ2-7 and V is TRBV28; 8 bases agree with TRBD1. Trimming removed 3 bases from V and 5 bases from J; junction bases left unmatched: 3. CDR1 is MDHEN and CDR2 is SYDVKM in the germline V gene. This CDR3 is 13 amino acids long. The CDR3 DNA is TGTGCCAGCAGTTTGGACAGGGTGCACGAGCAGTACTTC. As protein: CASSLDRVHEQYF.

This rearrangement joins TRBV19 to TRBJ1-6, with 7 nucleotides matching TRBD1. J gave up 2 bases and V 4 bases, and 8 bases lay outside the gene matches. Germline lookup yields CDR1 LNHDA and CDR2 SQIVND (reference sequence). This CDR3 is 17 amino acids long. The CDR3 DNA reads as TGTGCCAGTAGTACAGACAGGGATAGGCCCTATAATTCACCCCTCCACTTT. Residues: CASSTDRDRPYNSPLHF.

The chain uses TRBV6-6 and TRBJ2-3, with 8 bases fitting TRBD2. Unmatched junction bases numbered 9, after V lost 8 bases and J lost 2 bases. The CDR3 has 15 amino acids. The germline V gene has CDR1 MNHNY and CDR2 SVGAGI (reference sequence). CDR3 sequence reads: CASRRASGFTDTQYF. The CDR3 DNA sequence: TGTGCCAGCCGTAGGGCTAGCGGGTTCACAGATACGCAGTATTTT.